Each of the 12 T cell receptor beta chains below was sequenced from the same sample in a study of T cells after posttransplantation cyclophosphamide. Sequencing was performed with immunoSEQ multiplex PCR; in TCRdb, only in-frame clones are kept and a portion is missing. The sample is made up of around 28,000 clones, none counted only once. Sequenced input: PBMCs. These TCRs come from a woman in her sixties in good health, CMV-negative, and a related stem cell transplant donor.

This clone was observed a few times. The J gene is TRBJ2-3, the V gene TRBV7-9; 10 bases are shared with TRBD2. Germline lookup yields CDR1 SEHNR and CDR2 FQNEAQ (reference sequence). The J segment lost 0 bases and the V segment lost 3 bases, leaving 3 bases of the junction unmatched. The CDR3 has 16 amino acids. The CDR3 reads CASSFSSGGSTDTQYF. The CDR3, as DNA: TGTGCCAGCAGCTTTTCTAGCGGGGGTAGCACAGATACGCAGTATTTT.

This clone was observed many times. The gene calls are TRBV9 and TRBJ1-1, with TRBD1 identical over 8 bases. V dropped 3 bases and J dropped 5; count of bases not matched to a gene: 12. CDR1 and CDR2 (germline): SGDLS, YYNGEE. This CDR3 has 16 amino acids. CDR3 in DNA: TGTGCCAGCAGCGAGACAGGGGCCCCCACTCAGACTGAAGCTTTCTTT. Its translation is CASSETGAPTQTEAFF.

This clone was picked up a small number of times. The chain employs TRBV5-5 and TRBJ2-7, with TRBD2 as a possible D gene (7 bases). The CDR3 loop spans 16 amino acids. Trimming removed 0 bases at V and 7 bases at J, with 20 bases between. The V gene's germline CDR1 is SGHKS and CDR2 YYEKEE (reference sequence). CDR3 region: CASSLEFREGVREQYF. CDR3 bases: TGTGCCAGCAGCTTGGAATTTAGGGAGGGGGTTCGGGAGCAGTACTTC.

There are many counts of this clone. The chain couples TRBV27 to TRBJ2-1; 11 bases map to TRBD2. V trimming: 2 bases; J trimming: 1 base; junction bases outside the gene matches: 10. The germline V gene encodes CDR1 MNHEY and CDR2 SMNVEV (reference sequence). There are 19 residues in the CDR3. CDR3 sequence: CASSLEPITSGSSYNEQFF. CDR3 nucleotides: TGTGCCAGCAGTTTAGAACCTATCACTAGCGGGAGTTCCTACAATGAGCAGTTCTTC.

This chain connects TRBV24-1 to TRBJ1-2, with 7 bases lining up with TRBD1. In germline, CDR1 is KGHDR, CDR2 SFDVKD. Germline trimming cut 4 bases from V and 7 bases from J; bases unmatched to any gene: 8. The CDR3 contains 14 residues. The CDR3 DNA reads TGTGCCACCAGTGAGCGGGACAGCCTCATTGGCTACACCTTC. Protein sequence: CATSERDSLIGYTF.

This clone was seen only a few times. This rearrangement joins TRBV7-8 to TRBJ2-7, with D maybe TRBD2 (6 bases). The length of the CDR3 is 15 residues. V was clipped by 1 base and J by 2 bases, with 12 bases between them. The germline gives CDR1 SGHVS, CDR2 FQNEAQ. CDR3 bases: TGTGCCAGCAGCTTAGGGGCCGGGGGTACCTACGAGCAGTACTTC. Translation: CASSLGAGGTYEQYF.

In its sample, this clone was seen a few times. The J gene is TRBJ2-3, the V gene TRBV5-1; possible D gene TRBD1, 6 bases. V was clipped by 0 bases and J by 6 bases, with 8 bases between them. CDR1 SGHRS and CDR2 YFSETQ come from the germline V gene. The CDR3 has 13 amino acids. The CDR3 DNA reads as TGCGCCAGCAGCTTGGGGGGGCGGGATACGCAGTATTTT. Protein: CASSLGGRDTQYF.

This clone was counted only a few times. This chain links TRBV30 with TRBJ2-7; D remains ambiguous. There are 14 residues in the CDR3. Trimming pared 6 bases from V and 2 bases from J, leaving 17 bases between. CDR1 and CDR2 (germline): GTSNPN, SVGIG (reference sequence). This CDR3 reads CACLPAARAYEQYF. Here the CDR3 DNA reads TGTGCCTGTCTACCAGCCGCCCGGGCCTACGAGCAGTACTTC.

This clone came up a few times. The chain joins TRBV5-1 to TRBJ2-3, with 8 bases lining up with TRBD2. The germline V gene has CDR1 SGHRS and CDR2 YFSETQ. V lost 5 bases, J lost 0 bases, and 5 bases stayed unmatched. The CDR3 sequence is 15 residues long. The CDR3 bases are TGCGCCAGCAGACCAGCGGGGGTTAGCACAGATACGCAGTATTTT. It codes for CASRPAGVSTDTQYF.

This clone occurred many times. This sequence joins TRBV19 and TRBJ2-7, with 7 bases lining up with TRBD1. CDR3 length: 12 amino acids. The germline V gene has CDR1 LNHDA and CDR2 SQIVND (reference sequence). Trimming took 3 bases from V and 9 from J; bases not matched to a gene: 5. The CDR3 DNA follows: TGTGCCAGTAGTATGCGACAGGGCTCGCAGTACTTC. This encodes CASSMRQGSQYF.

This clone has more than one count but fewer than ten. This chain uses TRBV4-3 with TRBJ2-5; TRBD2 aligns across 8 bases. This CDR3 has 14 residues. Germline V gene data show CDR1 as LGHNA and CDR2 as YSLEER. J gave up 7 bases and V 4 bases, and 8 bases lay outside the gene matches. The CDR3 DNA follows: TGCGCCAGCAGCCCCGGGGGGGGAACGATGACCCAGTACTTC. As protein: CASSPGGGTMTQYF.

This clone was seen many times. The chain has TRBV28 and TRBJ1-6; a possible D gene is TRBD1 (5 bases). Trimming removed 6 bases from V and 7 bases from J, with 10 bases in between. The germline CDR1 and CDR2 sequences are MDHEN and SYDVKM. This CDR3 contains 13 residues. CDR3 in DNA: TGTGCCAGCAGAGACAGCACCAATTCACCCCTCCACTTT. This sequence encodes CASRDSTNSPLHF.